These 9 T cell receptor beta chains were all obtained from the same sample, sequenced in a study of cytomegalovirus exposure and HLA in healthy donors. PCR used 60 Vbeta primers and 13 Jbeta primers. Produced via immunoSEQ multiplex PCR; TCRdb's table is partial and in-frame only. The data contain about 150,000 clones, around 70% of them singletons. Sequencing was carried out using PBMCs. Receptors were obtained from an older woman in good health and CMV-seropositive.

The rearrangement uses TRBV5-6 and TRBJ1-1; D is unresolved. The germline CDR1 and CDR2 sequences are SGHDT and YYEEEE. CDR3 length: 13 residues. V was shortened by 3 bases and J by 4 bases, with 10 bases between the two germline ends. Here the CDR3 DNA reads TGTGCCAGCAGCTGGGAACGGGGCACTGAAGCTTTCTTT. Its protein is CASSWERGTEAFF.

The CDR3 here is CASTPGSGNTIYF. The CDR3 DNA sequence: TGCGCCAGCACCCCGGGGTCTGGAAACACCATATATTTT. This rearrangement joins TRBV5-1 to TRBJ1-3, with D unresolved. Germline V gene data show CDR1 as SGHRS and CDR2 as YFSETQ. The V end was cut by 6 bases, the J end by 1 base, with 8 bases between. The CDR3 spans 13 residues.

The chain couples TRBV5-6 to TRBJ2-6; 7 bases line up with TRBD1. CDR1 is SGHDT, CDR2 YYEEEE, per germline. This CDR3 has 18 amino acids. The junction had 8 bases not matched to a gene; V was cut back by 2 bases and J by 0 bases. In DNA form, the CDR3 reads TGTGCCAGCAGCTTAAGGGGGCGCCCCTCCTCTGGGGCCAACGTCCTGACTTTC. It translates to CASSLRGRPSSGANVLTF.

CDR3 protein: CASSFSTFYEQYF. Written as DNA, the CDR3 is TGCGCCAGCAGCTTCTCCACTTTCTACGAGCAGTACTTC. The chain carries TRBV5-1 and TRBJ2-7; D is ambiguous. Trimming pared 2 bases from V and 3 bases from J, leaving 9 bases between. The CDR3 covers 13 residues. Germline lookup yields CDR1 SGHRS and CDR2 YFSETQ.

The rearrangement uses TRBV28 and TRBJ1-5; unclear D gene. V lost 6 bases and J 0 bases, leaving 6 bases between the germline ends. Germline lookup yields CDR1 MDHEN and CDR2 SYDVKM. The CDR3 sequence is 13 residues long. The CDR3 nucleotides read TGTGCCAGCAGACATTATAGCAATCAGCCCCAGCATTTT. Translating gives CASRHYSNQPQHF.

This chain connects TRBV28 to TRBJ1-1; TRBD1 agrees at 7 bases. This CDR3 region has 13 residues. J gave up 5 bases and V 2 bases, and 2 bases lay outside the gene matches. Per germline, CDR1 MDHEN and CDR2 SYDVKM. CDR3 DNA: TGTGCCAGCAGTTTAAAACAGGGGACTGAAGCTTTCTTT. It codes for CASSLKQGTEAFF.

The table lists this clone with a few counts. The V and J genes are TRBV25-1 and TRBJ1-1; no reliable D call. V was shortened by 8 bases and J by 12 bases, with 19 bases between the two germline ends. The CDR3 loop spans 12 amino acids. CDR1 is MGHDK and CDR2 is SYGVNS in the germline V gene. The CDR3 region is CASQTSSLRSFF. The CDR3, as DNA: TGTGCCAGCCAGACAAGCTCACTCAGGTCTTTCTTT.

The rearrangement links TRBV2 to TRBJ2-7; 9 nucleotides line up with TRBD2. The CDR3 spans 14 residues. The J segment lost 5 bases and the V segment lost 2 bases, leaving 4 bases of the junction unmatched. Germline V gene sequence: CDR1 SNHLY, CDR2 FYNNEI. The CDR3 sequence: CASSESLAGNEQYF. The CDR3 DNA reads TGTGCCAGCAGTGAAAGCCTAGCGGGAAACGAGCAGTACTTC. Full variable domain (missing parts from reference TRBV2 and TRBJ2-7): EPEVTQTPSHQVTQMGQEVILRCVPISNHLYFYWYRQILGQKVEFLVSFYNNEISEKSEIFDDQFSVERPDGSNFTLKIRSTKLEDSAMYFCASSESLAGNEQYFGPGTRLTVT.

Concerning this clone itself: Other DNA sequences from this sample encode an identical CDR3 as well. This chain uses TRBV7-9 with TRBJ2-7; perhaps TRBD2 as D (6 bases). Germline-derived CDR1 and CDR2 are SEHNR and FQNEAQ (reference sequence). V lost 0 bases, J lost 4 bases, and 7 bases lay in between. The CDR3 covers 13 residues. CDR3 region: CASSLAGGYEQYF. CDR3 DNA sequence: TGTGCCAGCAGCTTAGCGGGGGGTTACGAGCAGTACTTC.